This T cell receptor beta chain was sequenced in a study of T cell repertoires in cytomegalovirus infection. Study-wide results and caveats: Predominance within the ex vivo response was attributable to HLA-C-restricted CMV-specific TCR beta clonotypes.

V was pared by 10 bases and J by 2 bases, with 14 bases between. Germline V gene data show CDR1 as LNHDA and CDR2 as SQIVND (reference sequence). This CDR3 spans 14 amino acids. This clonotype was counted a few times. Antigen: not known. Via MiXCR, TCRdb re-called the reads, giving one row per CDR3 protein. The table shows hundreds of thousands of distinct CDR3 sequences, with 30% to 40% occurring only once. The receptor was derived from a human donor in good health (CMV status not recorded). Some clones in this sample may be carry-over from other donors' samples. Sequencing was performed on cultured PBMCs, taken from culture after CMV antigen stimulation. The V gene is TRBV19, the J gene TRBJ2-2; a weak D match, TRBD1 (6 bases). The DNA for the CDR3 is TGTGCCACCCAGTGGGACACCAACACCGGGGAGCTGTTTTTT. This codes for CATQWDTNTGELFF.